A selection of T cell receptor beta chains follows, all from one sample in a study of blood T cells in healthy people across ages. TCRdb independently ran MiXCR on the 5' RACE reads; one entry per CDR3 protein. This sample has 590,000 or so distinct CDR3 sequences; around 31% occur once, and the top ten carry around a sixth. Sequenced sample: blood. The receptors originated from an elderly woman in good health. CDR3s include the opening cysteine and the closing phenylalanine or tryptophan. The D gene is left open where the match is weak. Only some rows state a clone size, as once, few, many or a class for expanded clones.

TRBJ2-1	TRBV20-1	many	TRBD2	CSAREGSGGAVWNEQFF	TGCAGTGCTAGAGAGGGTAGCGGGGGGGCGGTATGGAATGAGCAGTTCTTC
TRBJ2-5	TRBV5-6	many	-	CASSSGTADWETQYF	TGTGCCAGCAGCTCGGGGACGGCGGACTGGGAGACCCAGTACTTC
TRBJ1-5	TRBV28	few	TRBD1	CASSWDRISNQPQHF	TGTGCCAGCAGTTGGGACAGAATCTCCAATCAGCCCCAGCATTTT
TRBJ2-1	TRBV6-1	many	TRBD2	CASSDVAGGHWGQFF	TGTGCCAGCAGTGATGTAGCGGGGGGACACTGGGGGCAGTTCTTC
TRBJ2-7	TRBV10-3	-	-	CAISESGQGSYEQYF	TGTGCCATCAGTGAGTCGGGTCAGGGATCCTACGAGCAGTACTTC
TRBJ2-2	TRBV3-1	-	-	CASSPSGVGELFF	TGTGCCAGCAGCCCCTCGGGGGTCGGGGAGCTGTTTTTT
TRBJ2-3	TRBV4-1	many	-	CASSHQGRGGSTDTQYF	TGCGCCAGCAGCCACCAAGGGAGGGGGGGCAGCACAGATACGCAGTATTTT
TRBJ2-3	TRBV12-3/TRBV12-4	once	-	CASRTASTDMEYF	TGTGCCAGTAGAACGGCTAGCACAGATATGGAGTATTTT
TRBJ2-1	TRBV5-5	many	TRBD1	CASSGQEVYNEQFF	TGTGCCAGCAGCGGACAGGAGGTCTACAATGAGCAGTTCTTC
TRBJ1-2	TRBV20-1	once	-	CSASNRIGGYTF	TGCAGTGCGAGCAATCGGATTGGGGGCTACACCTTC
TRBJ1-1	TRBV7-2	many	-	CASSSEDITEAFF	TGTGCCAGCAGCTCAGAGGATATCACTGAAGCTTTCTTT
TRBJ2-2	TRBV6-2/TRBV6-3	few	TRBD2	CASSYAGVAGELFF	TGTGCCAGCAGTTACGCGGGGGTGGCCGGGGAGCTGTTTTTT
TRBJ1-2	TRBV7-3	many	-	CASSRDTLGGYTF	TGTGCCAGCAGCAGAGACACCCTAGGGGGCTACACCTTC
TRBJ1-2	TRBV7-9	-	-	CASSLSAGHTSDYGYTF	TGTGCCAGCAGCTTAAGTGCTGGGCACACGAGTGACTATGGCTACACCTTC
TRBJ1-4	TRBV10-3	-	-	CAISDPAEVGEKLFF	TGTGCCATCAGTGACCCAGCTGAGGTGGGTGAAAAACTGTTTTTT
TRBJ1-5	TRBV28	many	-	CASQVGNQPQHF	TGTGCCAGCCAGGTTGGCAATCAGCCCCAGCATTTT
TRBJ1-2	TRBV5-4	many	-	CASSSETLYGYTF	TGTGCCAGCAGTTCCGAGACGTTATATGGCTACACCTTC
TRBJ2-7	TRBV7-7	many	-	CASSLAIGPYEQYF	TGTGCCAGCAGCTTAGCGATCGGTCCCTACGAGCAGTACTTC
TRBJ1-5	TRBV28	many	-	CAGQAVNSNQPQHF	TGTGCCGGCCAGGCGGTGAATAGCAATCAGCCCCAGCATTTT
TRBJ1-2	TRBV6-2/TRBV6-3	-	-	CASSTWGRGGYGYTF	TGTGCCAGCAGTACCTGGGGAAGGGGTGGCTATGGCTACACCTTC
TRBJ2-4	TRBV5-6	many	-	CASSPISGRLAKNIQYF	TGTGCCAGCAGCCCCATCAGTGGGCGGTTGGCCAAAAACATTCAGTACTTC
TRBJ2-1	TRBV30	many	-	CAWSVNKGNEQFF	TGTGCCTGGAGTGTCAATAAGGGCAATGAGCAGTTCTTC
TRBJ1-1	TRBV7-9	-	TRBD1	CASGSPDRGNTEAFF	TGTGCCAGCGGCTCCCCGGACAGGGGGAACACTGAAGCTTTCTTT
TRBJ1-6	TRBV27	-	-	CASRTWDVSSSPPHF	TGTGCCAGCAGAACTTGGGACGTAAGCTCTTCACCCCCCCACTTT
TRBJ2-3	TRBV20-1	-	TRBD2	CSAKRPRGTSGGDWTDTQYF	TGCAGTGCAAAGAGGCCGCGGGGAACTAGCGGGGGAGATTGGACAGATACGCAGTATTTT
TRBJ2-3	TRBV12-3/TRBV12-4	many	-	CASSRLGPPSTDTQYF	TGTGCCAGCAGCCGCTTAGGGCCTCCTAGCACAGATACGCAGTATTTT
TRBJ1-2	TRBV5-6	-	-	CASSLFDRAHGYTF	TGTGCCAGCAGCTTATTCGACCGCGCGCATGGCTACACCTTC
TRBJ1-1	TRBV7-2	many	TRBD1	CASSWAYRGQNTEAFF	TGTGCCAGCAGCTGGGCCTACAGGGGCCAGAACACTGAAGCTTTCTTT
TRBJ1-4	TRBV30	many	-	CAWSVSAGEKLFF	TGTGCCTGGAGTGTATCGGCGGGAGAAAAACTGTTTTTT
TRBJ2-7	TRBV13	many	TRBD1	CASSILPGQGAYEQYF	TGTGCCAGCAGCATCCTCCCGGGACAGGGAGCGTACGAGCAGTACTTC
TRBJ1-1	TRBV6-5	few	-	CASSSRWVTNTEAFF	TGTGCCAGCAGTTCCCGTTGGGTGACGAACACTGAAGCTTTCTTT
TRBJ2-3	TRBV20-1	few	TRBD2	CSASGGVTDTQYF	TGCAGTGCTAGCGGGGGGGTCACAGATACGCAGTATTTT
TRBJ1-2	TRBV10-3	many	TRBD1	CAISGDRAYGYTF	TGTGCCATCAGTGGGGACAGGGCCTACGGCTACACCTTC
TRBJ2-4	TRBV6-6	many	TRBD1	CASSSPDRDGSKNIQYF	TGTGCCAGCAGCTCCCCCGACAGGGACGGATCCAAAAACATTCAGTACTTC
TRBJ2-1	TRBV7-2	-	-	CASSFWGNNEQFF	TGTGCCAGCAGCTTCTGGGGAAACAATGAGCAGTTCTTC
TRBJ1-2	TRBV29-1	many	-	CSVTGPWAGYTF	TGCAGCGTTACTGGGCCCTGGGCTGGCTACACCTTC
TRBJ2-5	TRBV5-1	many	TRBD1	CASSGWGQGIGETQYF	TGCGCCAGCAGCGGCTGGGGACAGGGAATTGGAGAGACCCAGTACTTC
TRBJ1-2	TRBV7-2	-	-	CASSLVPTGRYGYTF	TGTGCCAGCAGCTTAGTTCCCACAGGACGCTATGGCTACACCTTC
TRBJ1-2	TRBV4-2	once	-	CASSLQREEYGYTF	TGTGCCAGCAGCCTTCAAAGGGAGGAGTATGGCTACACCTTC